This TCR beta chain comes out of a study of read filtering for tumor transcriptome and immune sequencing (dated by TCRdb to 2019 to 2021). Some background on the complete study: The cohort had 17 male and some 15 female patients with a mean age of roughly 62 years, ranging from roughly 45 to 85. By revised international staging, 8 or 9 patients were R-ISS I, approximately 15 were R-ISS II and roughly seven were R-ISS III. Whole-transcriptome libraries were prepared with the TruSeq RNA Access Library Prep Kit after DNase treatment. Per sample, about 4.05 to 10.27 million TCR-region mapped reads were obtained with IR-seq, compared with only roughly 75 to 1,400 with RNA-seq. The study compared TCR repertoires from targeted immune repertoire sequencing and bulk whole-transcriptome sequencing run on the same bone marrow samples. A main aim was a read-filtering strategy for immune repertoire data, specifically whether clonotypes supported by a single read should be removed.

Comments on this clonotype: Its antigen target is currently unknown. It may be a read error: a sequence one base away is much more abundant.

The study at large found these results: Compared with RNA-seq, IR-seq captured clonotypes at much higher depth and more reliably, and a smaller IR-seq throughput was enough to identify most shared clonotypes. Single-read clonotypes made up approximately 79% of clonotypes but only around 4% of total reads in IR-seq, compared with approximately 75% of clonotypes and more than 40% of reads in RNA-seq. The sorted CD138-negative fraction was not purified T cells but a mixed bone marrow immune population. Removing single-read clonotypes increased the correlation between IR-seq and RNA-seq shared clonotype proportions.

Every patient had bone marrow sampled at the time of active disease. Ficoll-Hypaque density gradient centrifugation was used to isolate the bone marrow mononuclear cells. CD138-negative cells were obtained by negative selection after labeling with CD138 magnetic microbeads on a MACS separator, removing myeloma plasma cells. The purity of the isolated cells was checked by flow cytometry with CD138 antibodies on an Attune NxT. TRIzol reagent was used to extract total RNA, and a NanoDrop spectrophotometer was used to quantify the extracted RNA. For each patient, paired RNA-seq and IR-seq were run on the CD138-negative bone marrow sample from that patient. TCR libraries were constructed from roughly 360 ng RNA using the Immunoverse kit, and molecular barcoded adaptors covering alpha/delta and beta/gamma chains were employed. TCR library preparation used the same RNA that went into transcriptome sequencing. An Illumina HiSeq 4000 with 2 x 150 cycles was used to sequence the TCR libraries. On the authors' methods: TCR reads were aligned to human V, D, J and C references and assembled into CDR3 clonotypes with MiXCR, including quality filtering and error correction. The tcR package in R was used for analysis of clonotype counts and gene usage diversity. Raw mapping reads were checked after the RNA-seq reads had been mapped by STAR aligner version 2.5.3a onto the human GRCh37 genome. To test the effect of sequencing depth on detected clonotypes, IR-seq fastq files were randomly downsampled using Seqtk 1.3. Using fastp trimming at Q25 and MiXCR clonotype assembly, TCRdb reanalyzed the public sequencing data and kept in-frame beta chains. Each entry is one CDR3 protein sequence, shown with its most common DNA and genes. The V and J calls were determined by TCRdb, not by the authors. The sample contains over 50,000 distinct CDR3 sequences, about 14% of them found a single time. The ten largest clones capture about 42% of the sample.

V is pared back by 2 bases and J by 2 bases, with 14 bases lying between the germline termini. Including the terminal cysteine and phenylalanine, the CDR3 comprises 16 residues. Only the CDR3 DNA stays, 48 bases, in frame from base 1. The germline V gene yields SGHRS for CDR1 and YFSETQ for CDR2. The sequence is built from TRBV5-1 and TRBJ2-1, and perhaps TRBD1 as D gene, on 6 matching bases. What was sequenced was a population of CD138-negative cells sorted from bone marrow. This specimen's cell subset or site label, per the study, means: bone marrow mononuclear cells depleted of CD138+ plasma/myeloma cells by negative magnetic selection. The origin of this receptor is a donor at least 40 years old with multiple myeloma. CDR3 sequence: CASSFVPQGTYNEQFF. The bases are TGCGCCAGCAGCTTTGTCCCCCAGGGGACCTACAATGAGCAGTTCTTC.